These 12 T cell receptor beta chains share one sample of origin, sequenced in a study of control samples from healthy donors and cancer patients. The repertoire was sequenced with immunoSEQ multiplex PCR; TCRdb's copy has only in-frame clones and lacks some. This sample has roughly 120,000 clones, with roughly 92% found just once. The sequencing input was blood. All receptors derive from a woman between 18 and 29 years old in good health.

This chain links TRBV5-6 with TRBJ2-7, with unresolved D. V lost 4 bases, J lost 2 bases, and 16 bases lay in between. Germline CDR1 is SGHDT and CDR2 is YYEEEE. The CDR3 contains 15 residues. The CDR3, as DNA: TGTGCCAGCAGCCCCCTGGAAGGGATAGCCTACGAGCAGTACTTC. This translates into CASSPLEGIAYEQYF.

This chain connects TRBV6-2 or TRBV6-3 to TRBJ1-5, with D possibly being TRBD1 (6 bases). The length of the CDR3 is 13 residues. Per the germline V gene, CDR1 is MNHEY and CDR2 is SVGEGT. V lost 4 bases, J lost 9 bases, and 13 bases lay in between. The CDR3 region has the DNA TGTGCCAGCAGTTTTCGGGCGGGGGCGCCCCAGCATTTT. This translates into CASSFRAGAPQHF.

The chain joins TRBV20-1 to TRBJ1-2; no clear D. Germline V gives CDR1 DFQATT, CDR2 SNEGSKA (reference sequence). CDR3 length equals 11 residues. The CDR3 DNA sequence: TGCAGCCAAAAGGGCCGCTATGGCTACACCTTC. Translated: CSQKGRYGYTF.

The chain links TRBV4-3 to TRBJ1-6; no firm D call. This CDR3 contains 15 residues. From germline, CDR1 is LGHNA and CDR2 YSLEER. Trimming removed 4 bases at V and 7 bases at J, with 14 bases between. CDR3 nucleotides: TGCGCCAGCAGCCCCGGGAGGGTAGGGAATTCACCCCTCCACTTT. Amino acids: CASSPGRVGNSPLHF.

The chain couples TRBV7-9 to TRBJ2-7; maybe TRBD2 (5 bases). CDR1 is SEHNR, CDR2 FQNEAQ, per germline (reference sequence). This CDR3 is 12 amino acids long. Trimming left V 8 bases short and J 2 bases short, with 10 bases between. CDR3 residues: CASEGRTYEQYF. CDR3 nucleotides: TGTGCCAGCGAGGGTAGGACCTACGAGCAGTACTTC.

With regard to this clone: Within the sample, other DNA sequences also encode this same CDR3. V usage is TRBV5-1 and J usage is TRBJ2-7, with TRBD2 matching over 12 bases. There are 14 residues in the CDR3. The V gene's germline CDR1 is SGHRS and CDR2 YFSETQ. V trimming: 5 bases; J trimming: 4 bases; junction bases outside the gene matches: 4. The CDR3 sequence is CASSLGTSGYEQYF. CDR3 DNA: TGCGCCAGCAGTCTGGGGACTAGCGGGTACGAGCAGTACTTC.

The chain links TRBV30 to TRBJ1-6; no reliable D call. Germline values: CDR1 GTSNPN, CDR2 SVGIG (reference sequence). The CDR3 is 17 amino acids. The V end was cut by 3 bases, the J end by 6 bases, with 21 bases between. The CDR3 coding sequence is TGTGCCTGGAGGCGGGCCCGGAAGGGAAGTAGTAATTCACCCCTCCACTTT. Its translation is CAWRRARKGSSNSPLHF.

The chain has TRBV2 and TRBJ2-3, with D unclear. The germline gives CDR1 SNHLY, CDR2 FYNNEI. The CDR3 covers 14 residues. V was trimmed by 7 bases and J by 4 bases, leaving 15 bases between them. This chain's CDR3 is CASNPRMPADTQYF. As DNA, the CDR3 is TGTGCCAGCAACCCCCGGATGCCGGCAGATACGCAGTATTTT.

Notes on this clone: The sample holds other DNA sequences that translate to the same CDR3. The chain links TRBV28 to TRBJ2-5; D is unresolved. The CDR3 has 11 residues. The V gene lost 3 bases and the J gene lost 5 bases, with 4 bases spanning the gap. Per the germline V gene, CDR1 is MDHEN and CDR2 is SYDVKM. CDR3 sequence: CASSFEETQYF. CDR3 sequence (DNA): TGTGCCAGCAGTTTCGAGGAGACCCAGTACTTC. The full variable domain, completed using reference TRBV28 and TRBJ2-5, is DVKVTQSSRYLVKRTGEKVFLECVQDMDHENMFWYRQDPGLGLRLIYFSYDVKMKEKGDIPEGYSVSREKKERFSLILESASTNQTSMYLCASSFEETQYFGPGTRLLVL.

This clone was seen a handful of times. This sequence joins TRBV27 and TRBJ2-3; 7 bases agree with TRBD2. J was trimmed by 10 bases and V by 4 bases; bases with no gene match: 5. CDR1 is MNHEY and CDR2 is SMNVEV in the germline V gene (reference sequence). This CDR3 is built from 12 residues. Written as DNA, the CDR3 is TGTGCCAGCAGTTCCTCTAGCGGCTCGCAGTATTTT. Translated, it gives CASSSSSGSQYF.

The chain uses TRBV7-2 and TRBJ1-5; D is perhaps TRBD1 (5 bases). This CDR3 contains 16 residues. Germline CDR1 SGHTA, CDR2 FQGNSA. Trimming removed 5 bases from V and 4 bases from J, with 18 bases in between. CDR3 region: CASSPSLQGRNQPQHF. Here the CDR3 DNA reads TGTGCCAGCAGCCCGTCCCTCCAGGGTAGAAATCAGCCCCAGCATTTT.

V and J are TRBV2 and TRBJ2-7; the match to TRBD1 covers 8 bases. The CDR3 is 15 amino acids. The V gene end was trimmed by 7 bases and the J gene end by 1 base; junction bases not matched to a gene: 9. Germline-derived CDR1 and CDR2 are SNHLY and FYNNEI. CDR3 in DNA: TGTGCCAGCACCGAACAGGGGGTGTCTTCCTACGAGCAGTACTTC. The encoded protein is CASTEQGVSSYEQYF.